This TCR beta chain was documented in a study of TIL therapy for anti-PD-1-resistant metastatic lung cancer. Documented time point: pre-treatment sample, taken before nivolumab and TIL therapy. The immunoSEQ assay was v3. Sequencing was performed with immunoSEQ multiplex PCR; in TCRdb, only in-frame clones are kept and a portion is missing. This sample has approximately 45,000 clones, with around 80% found just once. This TCR came from a man in his 70s with non-small cell lung cancer. The specimen comprised blood, sampled at baseline.

In DNA form, the CDR3 reads TGTGCCAGCAGCTTAGATGAAGGCAGTTCCTACGAGCAGTACTTC. The encoded protein is CASSLDEGSSYEQYF. J is TRBJ2-7 and V is TRBV7-6; no clear D. The CDR3 is 15 residues long. Germline V CDR1 and CDR2: SGHVS, FNYEAQ. The V and J ends lost 1 base and 1 base respectively, with 11 bases between them.